Listed below are T cell receptor beta chains from one sample, sequenced in a study of somatic mutations in cytotoxic T cells in rheumatoid arthritis. Clones were sequenced by immunoSEQ multiplex PCR, and TCRdb holds only the in-frame ones, with some missing. The sample has approximately 14,000 clones, roughly 70% seen once; the top ten hold around 27%. Sequencing was done on a sample of CD8+ T cells sorted from blood. The receptors originated from an adult with rheumatoid arthritis. Both conserved end residues are part of each CDR3. A D gene is named only where the DNA matches it firmly. Clone size is not always given. Where it is, it says once, few, many or a class for expanded clones.

D gene,clone size,CDR3 length,J gene,V gene,CDR3 protein,CDR3 DNA
.,.,11,TRBJ2-7,TRBV6-1,CASNTGLGRYF,TGTGCCAGCAACACCGGGTTAGGGCGGTACTTC
.,.,22,TRBJ2-5,TRBV21-1,CASTKSTKASSGGAFDQETQYF,TGTGCCAGCACCAAATCTACCAAGGCCTCTAGCGGGGGGGCCTTTGACCAAGAGACCCAGTACTTC
TRBD2,.,12,TRBJ2-7,TRBV6-5,CASGLAVYEQYF,TGTGCCAGCGGTCTAGCGGTCTACGAGCAGTACTTC
.,.,17,TRBJ1-1,TRBV6-1,CASSESMRFTMNTEAFF,TGTGCCAGCAGTGAAAGCATGAGGTTTACTATGAACACTGAAGCTTTCTTT
TRBD2,.,15,TRBJ2-3,TRBV4-2,CASTLGGAGGDTQYF,TGTGCCAGCACCCTCGGGGGGGCCGGTGGAGATACGCAGTATTTT
.,few,14,TRBJ1-1,TRBV7-6,CASSPGLRNTEAFF,TGTGCCAGCAGCCCCGGACTTAGGAACACTGAAGCTTTCTTT
.,.,16,TRBJ1-5,TRBV12-2,CASRLEDRVDNQPQHF,TGTGCAAGTCGCTTAGAGGACAGGGTTGACAATCAGCCCCAGCATTTT
TRBD2,.,15,TRBJ2-3,TRBV11-2,CASSLGRGGLDTQYF,TGTGCCAGCAGCTTAGGGCGGGGGGGCCTCGATACGCAGTATTTT
.,.,15,TRBJ2-7,TRBV28,CASSQGLPPSSEQYF,TGTGCCAGCAGCCAAGGACTCCCTCCTTCATCCGAGCAGTACTTC
.,.,13,TRBJ2-2,TRBV29-1,CSVPAGEDGELFF,TGCAGCGTCCCGGCAGGGGAGGACGGGGAGCTGTTTTTT
.,.,16,TRBJ2-7,TRBV6-6,CASSYKSPGTPYEQYF,TGTGCCAGCAGTTACAAGTCCCCCGGGACACCCTACGAGCAGTACTTC
.,.,13,TRBJ2-7,TRBV11-2,CASSLQGNYEQYF,TGTGCCAGCAGCTTGCAAGGTAACTACGAGCAGTACTTC
.,once,16,TRBJ2-7,TRBV6-5,CASSYPTIMGTYEQYF,TGTGCCAGCAGTTACCCCACGATAATGGGTACCTACGAGCAGTACTTC
TRBD2,.,15,TRBJ2-1,TRBV6-1,CASSVLAGGPNEQFF,TGTGCCAGCAGTGTCTTAGCGGGGGGGCCGAATGAGCAGTTCTTC
.,.,15,TRBJ1-5,TRBV11-2,CASSLGGGNNQPQHF,TGTGCCAGCAGCTTAGGTGGGGGAAACAATCAGCCCCAGCATTTT
TRBD2,.,14,TRBJ2-1,TRBV7-9,CASRPGGIYNEQFF,TGTGCCTCTAGACCCGGGGGGATATACAATGAGCAGTTCTTC
.,few,14,TRBJ2-7,TRBV27,CASSLGAGAYEQYF,TGTGCCAGCAGTTTGGGGGCCGGAGCCTACGAGCAGTACTTC
.,few,15,TRBJ1-4,TRBV30,CAWSVGSGGSEKLFF,TGTGCCTGGAGTGTTGGTTCGGGGGGGAGTGAAAAACTGTTTTTT
.,.,12,TRBJ2-3,TRBV11-2,CASSRWSDTQYF,TGTGCCAGCAGCCGATGGTCAGATACGCAGTATTTT
TRBD1,.,15,TRBJ2-1,TRBV11-2,CASSSRDRAYNEQFF,TGTGCCAGCAGCTCCCGGGACAGGGCGTACAATGAGCAGTTCTTC
.,.,16,TRBJ2-2,TRBV7-9,CASSISFGANTGELFF,TGTGCCAGCAGCATTTCGTTCGGGGCGAACACCGGGGAGCTGTTTTTT
TRBD2,.,15,TRBJ2-1,TRBV19,CASRAGAYSYNEQFF,TGTGCCAGCCGAGCGGGGGCCTACTCCTACAATGAGCAGTTCTTC
.,.,12,TRBJ2-1,TRBV4-1,CASSQGGLEQFF,TGCGCCAGCAGCCAAGGGGGACTTGAGCAGTTCTTC
.,.,15,TRBJ2-7,TRBV6-1,CASSVPVAATYEQYF,TGTGCCAGCAGTGTACCGGTGGCAGCAACCTACGAGCAGTACTTC
.,once,14,TRBJ1-6,TRBV6-1,CASSADPAISPLHF,TGTGCCAGCAGTGCGGACCCGGCTATTTCACCCCTCCACTTT
.,.,15,TRBJ2-1,TRBV7-9,CASSHRDSPYNEQFF,TGTGCCAGCAGCCATAGGGACTCCCCTTACAATGAGCAGTTCTTC
TRBD1,.,13,TRBJ1-2,TRBV23-1,CASSPRQGRGYTF,TGCGCCAGCAGCCCCCGACAGGGGCGCGGCTACACCTTC
.,.,10,TRBJ1-1,TRBV28,CATLNTEAFF,TGTGCCACCTTGAACACTGAAGCTTTCTTT
.,.,16,TRBJ2-7,TRBV19,CASSMGGHRSAREQYF,TGTGCCAGTAGTATGGGGGGACACAGATCCGCTCGGGAGCAGTACTTC
.,.,12,TRBJ1-4,TRBV30,CAWNIANEKLFF,TGTGCCTGGAACATCGCTAATGAAAAACTGTTTTTT
TRBD2,.,15,TRBJ2-1,TRBV6-5,CASSRGLAGLNEQFF,TGTGCCAGCAGCCGGGGACTAGCGGGGCTCAATGAGCAGTTCTTC
.,few,11,TRBJ1-1,TRBV30,CAWSLNTEAFF,TGTGCCTGGAGTCTGAACACTGAAGCTTTCTTT
.,.,16,TRBJ1-1,TRBV9,CASSVFDTPLDTEAFF,TGTGCCAGCAGCGTATTTGACACCCCCTTGGACACTGAAGCTTTCTTT
TRBD1,.,16,TRBJ1-1,TRBV19,CASSMGLRDRYTEAFF,TGTGCCAGTAGTATGGGCCTCCGGGACAGATACACTGAAGCTTTCTTT
.,.,15,TRBJ1-5,TRBV9,CASSVEGGANQPQHF,TGTGCCAGCAGCGTAGAGGGTGGGGCGAATCAGCCCCAGCATTTT
TRBD2,.,17,TRBJ2-1,TRBV4-1,CASSQDPSGGKYNEQFF,TGCGCCAGCAGCCAAGATCCAAGCGGGGGGAAATACAATGAGCAGTTCTTC
TRBD2,few,16,TRBJ2-7,TRBV10-1,CASGPGLAGPTNEQYF,TGCGCCAGCGGCCCAGGACTAGCGGGGCCCACGAACGAGCAGTACTTC
TRBD2,.,14,TRBJ2-5,TRBV6-6,CASTVYRGEETQYF,TGTGCCAGCACTGTATACCGGGGGGAAGAGACCCAGTACTTC
.,.,17,TRBJ2-2,TRBV27,CASSPAGPLDVTGELFF,TGTGCCAGCAGTCCCGCCGGCCCTCTTGATGTTACCGGGGAGCTGTTTTTT
.,.,17,TRBJ2-7,TRBV21-1,CASRKSRGLAIPYEQYF,TGTGCCAGCAGGAAATCCCGAGGACTAGCGATCCCCTACGAGCAGTACTTC
.,.,14,TRBJ1-2,TRBV7-3,CASTPCSANYGYTF,TGTGCCAGCACCCCCTGCAGCGCTAACTATGGCTACACCTTC